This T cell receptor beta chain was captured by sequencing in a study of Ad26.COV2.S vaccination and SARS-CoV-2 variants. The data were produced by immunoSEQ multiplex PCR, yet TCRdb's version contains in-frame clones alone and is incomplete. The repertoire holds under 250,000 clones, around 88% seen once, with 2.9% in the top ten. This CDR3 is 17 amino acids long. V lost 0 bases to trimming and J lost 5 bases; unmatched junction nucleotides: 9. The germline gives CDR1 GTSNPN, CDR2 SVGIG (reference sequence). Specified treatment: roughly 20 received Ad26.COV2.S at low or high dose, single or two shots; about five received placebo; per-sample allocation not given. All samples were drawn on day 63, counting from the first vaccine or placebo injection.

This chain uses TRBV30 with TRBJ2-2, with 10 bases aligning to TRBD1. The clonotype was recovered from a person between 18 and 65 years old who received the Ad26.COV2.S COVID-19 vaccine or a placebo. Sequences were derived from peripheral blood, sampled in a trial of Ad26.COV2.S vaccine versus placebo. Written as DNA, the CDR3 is TGTGCCTGGAGTGTATCGAAGACAGGGGGCGCGACCGGGGAGCTGTTTTTT. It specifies CAWSVSKTGGATGELFF.